This TCR beta chain comes out of a study of immune evolution from preneoplasia to lung adenocarcinoma. Germline V gene lookup returns CDR1 MDHEN and CDR2 SYDVKM. CDR3 length: 13 amino acids. Trimming left V 7 bases short and J 7 bases short, with 16 bases between. Data came from immunoSEQ multiplex PCR; TCRdb stores just in-frame clones and leaves some out. The sample contains around 20,000 clones, around three quarters of which appear only once. Resections took place in Japan or China from the mid-2010s to the late 2010s. This chain links TRBV28 with TRBJ1-2; tentatively, D is TRBD1 (5 bases). The receptor was derived from a person aged 55 to 75 with lung adenocarcinoma. The sequenced sample was FFPE invasive lung adenocarcinoma tissue. CDR3: CASIQRPGIGYTF. The CDR3 DNA reads TGTGCCAGCATTCAGCGGCCAGGGATTGGCTACACCTTC.